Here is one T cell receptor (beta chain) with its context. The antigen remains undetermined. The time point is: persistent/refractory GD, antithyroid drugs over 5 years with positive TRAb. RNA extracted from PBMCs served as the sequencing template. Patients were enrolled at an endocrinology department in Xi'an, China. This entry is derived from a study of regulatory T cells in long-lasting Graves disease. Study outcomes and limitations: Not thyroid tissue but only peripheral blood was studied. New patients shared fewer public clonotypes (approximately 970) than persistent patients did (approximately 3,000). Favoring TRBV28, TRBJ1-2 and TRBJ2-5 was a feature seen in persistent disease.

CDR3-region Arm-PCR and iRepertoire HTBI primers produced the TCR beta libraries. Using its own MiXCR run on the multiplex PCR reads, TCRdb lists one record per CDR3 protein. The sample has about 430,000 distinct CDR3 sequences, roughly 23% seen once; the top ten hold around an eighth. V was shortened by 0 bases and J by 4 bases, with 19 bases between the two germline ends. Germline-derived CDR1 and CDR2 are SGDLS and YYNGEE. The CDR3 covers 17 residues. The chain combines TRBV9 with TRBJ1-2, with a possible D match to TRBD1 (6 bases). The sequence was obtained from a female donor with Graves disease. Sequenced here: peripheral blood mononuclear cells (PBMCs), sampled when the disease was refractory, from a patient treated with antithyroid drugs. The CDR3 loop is CASSVGGAGEGGYGYTF. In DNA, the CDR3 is TGTGCCAGCAGCGTAGGTGGCGCTGGAGAAGGGGGCTATGGCTACACCTTC.